These 22 T cell receptor beta chains were all obtained from the same sample, sequenced in a study of Ad26.COV2.S vaccination and SARS-CoV-2 variants (dated by TCRdb to the early 2020s). The treatment or condition tag for this specimen amounts to: 19 received Ad26.COV2.S at low or high dose, single or two shots; a few received placebo; per-sample allocation not given. For vaccine and placebo recipients, the sequenced repertoires came from samples collected on day 63 after the first injection. Receptor libraries were prepared by the immunoSEQ multiplex PCR assay. Drawn from immuneACCESS, this table holds only the in-frame rearrangements with V and J called that TCRdb kept. Clones are partly lost; checked studies trace under half to an unresolved V gene and leave the rest unexplained. Counted in this sample were roughly 700,000 clones; more than 80% of them appeared once. The ten biggest clones cover approximately 1.5% of the sample.

The starting material was peripheral blood, obtained in a trial of Ad26.COV2.S vaccine versus placebo. The receptor set was obtained from a person between 18 and 65 years old who received the Ad26.COV2.S COVID-19 vaccine or a placebo.

The chain joins TRBV19 to TRBJ2-2; 12 nucleotides agree with TRBD2. The CDR3 totals 14 residues. The germline V gene has CDR1 LNHDA and CDR2 SQIVND (reference sequence). The J segment lost 7 bases and the V segment lost 9 bases, leaving 6 bases of the junction unmatched. The CDR3 sequence is CASRTSGDGGELFF. In DNA form, the CDR3 reads TGTGCCAGCAGGACTAGCGGGGACGGCGGGGAGCTGTTTTTT.

This clone was detected only once. V is TRBV19 and J is TRBJ1-1; 11 bases are shared with TRBD1. The germline gives CDR1 LNHDA, CDR2 SQIVND (reference sequence). The CDR3 contains 15 residues. With V trimmed by 4 bases and J by 4 bases, 5 bases remained unmatched. The CDR3 region is CASSRRTGGGTEAFF. The CDR3 DNA sequence: TGTGCCAGTAGTAGGAGGACAGGGGGCGGCACTGAAGCTTTCTTT. Variable domain in full (rest from reference TRBV19 and TRBJ1-1): DGGITQSPKYLFRKEGQNVTLSCEQNLNHDAMYWYRQDPGQGLRLIYYSQIVNDFQKGDIAEGYSVSREKKESFPLTVTSAQKNPTAFYLCASSRRTGGGTEAFFGQGTRLTVV.

The gene calls are TRBV7-9 and TRBJ1-5; TRBD1 is a possible D gene (5 bases). The CDR3 has 14 amino acids. The V gene's germline CDR1 is SEHNR and CDR2 FQNEAQ (reference sequence). Trimming took 4 bases from V and 3 from J, leaving 10 bases between them. The CDR3 loop is CASSSDTYNQPQHF. In nucleotides, the CDR3 is TGTGCCAGCAGCTCGGACACTTACAATCAGCCCCAGCATTTT.

The rearrangement links TRBV7-2 to TRBJ1-4, with 11 bases identical to TRBD1. The CDR3 length is 16 residues. The V gene end was trimmed by 6 bases and the J gene end by 10 bases; junction bases not matched to a gene: 13. Germline-derived CDR1 and CDR2 are SGHTA and FQGNSA. CDR3 loop: CASSPQHRDRGGKLFF. The CDR3 DNA follows: TGTGCCAGCAGTCCCCAACACCGGGACAGGGGGGGAAAACTGTTTTTT.

This chain links TRBV20-1 with TRBJ2-7; D gene unclear. This CDR3 has 10 amino acids. V lost 4 bases and J lost 3, with 4 bases in between. In germline, CDR1 is DFQATT, CDR2 SNEGSKA (reference sequence). In DNA, the CDR3 is TGCAGTGCTATTAACTACGAGCAGTACTTC. Encoded protein: CSAINYEQYF.

V and J are TRBV28 and TRBJ2-7, with unresolved D. The CDR3 is 11 amino acids. The germline gives CDR1 MDHEN, CDR2 SYDVKM. V was pared by 8 bases and J by 2 bases, with 7 bases between. This CDR3 reads CASRKTYEQYF. As DNA, the CDR3 is TGTGCCAGCCGAAAGACCTACGAGCAGTACTTC. Full variable domain (remainder filled in from reference TRBV28 and TRBJ2-7): DVKVTQSSRYLVKRTGEKVFLECVQDMDHENMFWYRQDPGLGLRLIYFSYDVKMKEKGDIPEGYSVSREKKERFSLILESASTNQTSMYLCASRKTYEQYFGPGTRLTVT.

The rearrangement links TRBV14 to TRBJ2-2; unclear D gene. The CDR3 runs to 14 residues. Trimming pared 3 bases from V and 5 bases from J, leaving 10 bases between. In germline, CDR1 is SGHDN, CDR2 FVKESK. The DNA for the CDR3 is TGTGCCAGCAGCCAGATAAGACAAACCGGGGAGCTGTTTTTT. Translation: CASSQIRQTGELFF.

This chain links TRBV11-2 with TRBJ2-7; 9 bases agree with TRBD1. The CDR3 contains 16 residues. CDR1 SGHAT and CDR2 FQNNGV come from the germline V gene. Unmatched junction bases numbered 10, after V lost 1 base and J lost 6 bases. This chain's CDR3 is CASSLGLSGTGREQYF. The CDR3 DNA follows: TGTGCCAGCAGCTTAGGACTCTCCGGGACAGGGCGCGAGCAGTACTTC.

The chain has TRBV11-3 and TRBJ1-3; D remains unclear. The CDR3 sequence is 15 residues long. Trimming pared 6 bases from V and 0 bases from J, leaving 12 bases between. Germline loops: CDR1 SGHNT, CDR2 YENEEA. The CDR3 sequence is CASSEGRHSGNTIYF. The CDR3, as DNA: TGTGCCAGCAGTGAGGGCCGTCACTCTGGAAACACCATATATTTT. Full variable domain (missing parts from reference TRBV11-3 and TRBJ1-3): EAGVVQSPRYKIIEKKQPVAFWCNPISGHNTLYWYLQNLGQGPELLIRYENEEAVDDSQLPKDRFSAERLKGVDSTLKIQPAELGDSAVYLCASSEGRHSGNTIYFGEGSWLTVV.

The V and J genes are TRBV7-2 and TRBJ1-2; D is possibly TRBD1 (5 bases). The V end lost 5 bases, the J end lost 2 bases, and 21 bases lay between the germline ends. This CDR3 is built from 17 residues. Per the germline V gene, CDR1 is SGHTA and CDR2 is FQGNSA. The CDR3 protein is CASSPRRAGTSNYGYTF. CDR3 nucleotide sequence: TGTGCCAGCAGCCCACGGCGGGCAGGGACCTCGAACTATGGCTACACCTTC.

This clone was found once. The V gene is TRBV7-2, the J gene TRBJ2-7; the D gene is possibly TRBD2 (6 bases). This CDR3 has 17 residues. Trimming stripped 6 bases from V and 0 bases from J, with 21 bases between. Germline lookup yields CDR1 SGHTA and CDR2 FQGNSA. Here the CDR3 DNA reads TGTGCCAGCAGGGAGACTGAGACAGTGGGGGGCTCCTACGAGCAGTACTTC. As protein: CASRETETVGGSYEQYF.

In this sample, this clone turned up once. The rearrangement links TRBV7-9 to TRBJ2-7; D is possibly TRBD1 or TRBD2 (5 bases each). CDR1 and CDR2 from the germline V gene are SEHNR and FQNEAQ (reference sequence). V gave up 3 bases and J gave up 3 bases, with 15 bases separating them. This CDR3 contains 15 residues. Written as DNA, the CDR3 is TGTGCCAGCAGCTTTAAAGGGGTCGGGGACTACGAGCAGTACTTC. This codes for CASSFKGVGDYEQYF.

This chain links TRBV29-1 with TRBJ2-3; D unclear. The CDR3 runs 14 residues. Germline CDR1 reads SQVTM; CDR2 reads ANQGSEA. The V end was cut by 4 bases, the J end by 0 bases, with 11 bases between. The CDR3 DNA is TGCAGCGTTGTCGAAATAGTAAGCACAGATACGCAGTATTTT. The encoded protein is CSVVEIVSTDTQYF.

The chain carries TRBV19 and TRBJ2-1; 9 bases align to TRBD2. The length of the CDR3 is 16 residues. V dropped 1 base and J dropped 4; count of bases not matched to a gene: 5. Germline CDR1 LNHDA, CDR2 SQIVND (reference sequence). CDR3 in DNA: TGTGCCAGTAGTATAGGGGTGCTAGCGGGATACAATGAGCAGTTCTTC. This gives the protein CASSIGVLAGYNEQFF. Together with reference TRBV19 and TRBJ2-1, the CDR3 gives the full variable domain: DGGITQSPKYLFRKEGQNVTLSCEQNLNHDAMYWYRQDPGQGLRLIYYSQIVNDFQKGDIAEGYSVSREKKESFPLTVTSAQKNPTAFYLCASSIGVLAGYNEQFFGPGTRLTVL.

This rearrangement joins TRBV3-1 (or the pseudogene TRBV3-2) to TRBJ2-3; TRBD2 matches 9 bases. The CDR3 extends over 16 amino acids. The junction had 8 bases not matched to a gene; V was cut back by 3 bases and J by 4 bases. Germline values: CDR1 LGHDT, CDR2 YNNKEL (reference sequence). The CDR3 here is CASSHLSGRDADTQYF. CDR3 nucleotide sequence: TGTGCCAGCAGCCACCTTAGCGGGAGAGATGCAGATACGCAGTATTTT.

This chain uses TRBV7-2 with TRBJ2-5; D unclear. Germline CDR1 is SGHTA and CDR2 is FQGNSA. The V and J ends lost 5 bases and 2 bases respectively, with 12 bases between them. CDR3 length: 14 residues. The DNA for the CDR3 is TGTGCCAGCAGCCCTTCGAAAATACAAGAGACCCAGTACTTC. Encoded protein: CASSPSKIQETQYF.

This clone turned up a few times. V gene TRBV19 combines with J gene TRBJ1-5; 9 nucleotides agree with TRBD1. Germline trimming cut 3 bases from V and 3 bases from J; bases unmatched to any gene: 9. This CDR3 is built from 17 residues. CDR1 is LNHDA and CDR2 is SQIVND in the germline V gene (reference sequence). The CDR3 region is CASSITGQGNSNQPQHF. CDR3 sequence (DNA): TGTGCCAGTAGTATTACGGGACAGGGTAACTCCAATCAGCCCCAGCATTTT.

This chain links TRBV7-8 with TRBJ2-6, with TRBD1 matching over 7 bases. The V gene end was trimmed by 2 bases and the J gene end by 2 bases; junction bases not matched to a gene: 3. CDR1 is SGHVS and CDR2 is FQNEAQ in the germline V gene. This CDR3 is 16 amino acids long. The CDR3 DNA sequence: TGTGCCAGCAGCTTACAGGACAGGACTGGGGCCAACGTCCTGACTTTC. It specifies CASSLQDRTGANVLTF.

This chain links TRBV19 with TRBJ2-3; D is undetermined. The V end was cut by 6 bases, the J end by 6 bases, with 16 bases between. This CDR3 is built from 14 residues. Per germline, CDR1 LNHDA and CDR2 SQIVND (reference sequence). CDR3 loop: CASRNGYLGDTQYF. CDR3 coding DNA: TGTGCCAGTAGGAACGGCTACTTAGGCGATACGCAGTATTTT.

The V and J genes are TRBV5-6 and TRBJ1-3; TRBD1 might be the D (6 bases). The germline V gene has CDR1 SGHDT and CDR2 YYEEEE. The ends were cut back, 1 base at V and 0 bases at J, with 14 bases in the middle. The CDR3 length is 17 residues. The CDR3 loop reads CASSLRRGYSSGNTIYF. The CDR3 DNA follows: TGTGCCAGCAGCTTGAGGAGGGGGTATAGCTCTGGAAACACCATATATTTT.

In its sample, this clone was seen once. The CDR3 is CAWKENTEAFF. In DNA, the CDR3 is TGTGCCTGGAAAGAGAACACTGAAGCTTTCTTT. The chain uses TRBV30 and TRBJ1-1, with D hard to call. Trimming stripped 4 bases from V and 1 base from J, with 4 bases between. CDR3 size: 11 residues. Germline CDR1 and CDR2: GTSNPN and SVGIG (reference sequence).

The chain uses TRBV10-3 and TRBJ1-2; 9 nucleotides agree with TRBD1. The CDR3 length is 15 residues. The ends lost 9 bases at V and 5 bases at J; junction bases unmatched: 13. The germline V gene has CDR1 ENHRY and CDR2 SYGVKD. CDR3 nucleotide sequence: TGTGCCATGAGTCAAGGACAGGGGTCGGAGTATGGCTACACCTTC. It yields the protein CAMSQGQGSEYGYTF.